The sequence of this TCR beta chain was determined in a study of T cell responses to AZD1222 COVID-19 vaccine. Findings of the study overall: Researchers report vaccine-associated CD4 TCRs spanning spike, with dominance at 160-218 and 743-854. Spike-specific TCR breadth rose after two AZD1222 doses, and depth rose as well. Mostly white British, mostly female donors; authors suggested clonal diversity may be underestimated.

About this clone itself: The antigen is not known.

Sequenced by immunoSEQ multiplex PCR; TCRdb stores in-frame clones only, minus some. Counted here are approximately 35,000 clones, 86% occurring once; the ten biggest clones make up approximately 7.3%. The CDR3 spans 13 residues. After removal of 5 bases from V and 4 bases from J, the junction contained 3 bases not matched to a gene. CDR1 is SGHAT, CDR2 FQNNGV, per germline. The chain recombines TRBV11-2 with TRBJ2-3; TRBD1 matches at 7 bases. The sequences come from peripheral blood, collected on day 0 of AZD1222 vaccination. The origin of this receptor is an adult in good health. The CDR3 protein is CASSPGGSDTQYF. CDR3 nucleotides: TGTGCCAGCAGCCCAGGGGGTTCAGATACGCAGTATTTT.